Given below is one T cell receptor (beta chain) in context. This clone's antigen is unknown. No much larger clone exists at a distance of one base, and base qualities are not known. TCRbeta CDR3 regions were amplified from genomic DNA using the immunoSEQ Assay, a bias-controlled multiplex PCR. Per the source publication's procedure: The number of nucleated cells in each sample was estimated from the amplification of reference gene primers within the assay. To quantify the absolute abundance of each unique TCRbeta CDR3 rearrangement, sequence reads were collapsed and filtered. For each sample, productive Simpson clonality was calculated as the square root of Simpson's diversity index across productive rearrangements. Entries here come from immuneACCESS through TCRdb and include only in-frame sequences with V and J called. Some clones fail to appear in such tables; in the studies checked, an unresolved V gene covers under half of the shortfall, and the cause of the remainder is unknown. V, J and clone size were drawn from that table, and D and trimming were deduced from the DNA. The sample table contains approximately 210,000 clones; only one count was recorded for roughly four fifths of them. The ten largest account for approximately 12% of the sample.

These data come from a study of blood T cell repertoires in COVID-19 (TCRdb year 2020). Describing the broader study: Samples covering the acute and convalescent phases of COVID-19 were provided by collaborators in the United States, Italy and Spain. The prospective study material was composed of cDNA or gDNA derived from T cells, B-cell-depleted T cells, or PBMCs. The dataset comprised deeply sampled blood TCRbeta repertoires from subjects exposed to, actively infected with, or recovered from COVID-19. The repertoires were released in a freely available public database intended as a resource for research on the immune response to SARS-CoV-2. The samples were drawn from two sources: the first 160 participants of the ongoing ImmuneRACE study, and over 950 subjects contributed by 6 global collaborators. The sample metadata nearly always contained a de-identified subject ID, COVID-19 status, age in years and sex. HLA class I and class II types, where available, came from metadata supplied by the sample provider rather than from assay-based typing. What the study reported, not specific to this receptor: The amount of clinical and demographic metadata varied by source and participant and was provided uncurated.

Collaborating institutions collected whole blood in K2EDTA tubes following their own protocols. For TCRbeta analysis, collaborators shipped samples as frozen whole blood, isolated PBMCs, or DNA extracted from either of those sample types. The specimen sequenced was peripheral blood. The sequence was obtained from a woman aged 40 to 50 with acute or convalescent COVID-19.

The CDR3 protein sequence reads: CASSLEDRGQETQYF. The DNA sequence is as follows: TGCGCCAGCAGCTTGGAGGACAGGGGCCAAGAGACCCAGTACTTC. Here the chain combines TRBV5-1 and TRBJ2-5; 9 bases in the middle match TRBD1. Here V drops 0 bases and J drops 1 base, and the junction holds 1 base not matched to any gene. From a lookup of the germline V gene, CDR1 and CDR2 are SGHRS and YFSETQ. From cysteine to phenylalanine, the CDR3 is 15 amino acids long. Here the CDR3 DNA is all that survives: 45 bases in frame from base 1. When the CDR3 is completed using the reference TRBV5-1 and TRBJ2-5 genes on either side, the full variable domain is KAGVTQTPRYLIKTRGQQVTLSCSPISGHRSVSWYQQTPGQGLQFLFEYFSETQRNKGNFPGRFSGRQFSNSRSEMNVSTLELGDSALYLCASSLEDRGQETQYFGPGTRLLVL.